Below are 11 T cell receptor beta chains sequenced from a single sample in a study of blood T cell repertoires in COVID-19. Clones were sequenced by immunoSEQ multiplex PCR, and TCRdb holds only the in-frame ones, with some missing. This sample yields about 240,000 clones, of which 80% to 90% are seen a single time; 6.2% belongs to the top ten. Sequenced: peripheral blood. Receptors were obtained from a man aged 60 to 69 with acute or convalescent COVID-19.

The CDR3 loop reads CASSPRGVVNTGELFF. The CDR3 nucleotides read TGTGCCAGCAGCCCCCGCGGAGTAGTAAACACCGGGGAGCTGTTTTTT. The rearrangement links TRBV7-2 to TRBJ2-2; D gene uncertain. This CDR3 is built from 16 residues. The V end was cut by 5 bases, the J end by 2 bases, with 15 bases between. Per the germline V gene, CDR1 is SGHTA and CDR2 is FQGNSA.

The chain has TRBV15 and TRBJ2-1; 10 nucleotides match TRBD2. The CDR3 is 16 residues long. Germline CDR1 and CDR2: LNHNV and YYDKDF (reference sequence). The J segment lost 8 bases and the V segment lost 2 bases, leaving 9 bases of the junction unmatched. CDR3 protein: CATSRLLAGGDYEQFF. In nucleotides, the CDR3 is TGTGCCACCAGCAGACTATTAGCGGGAGGAGACTATGAGCAGTTCTTC.

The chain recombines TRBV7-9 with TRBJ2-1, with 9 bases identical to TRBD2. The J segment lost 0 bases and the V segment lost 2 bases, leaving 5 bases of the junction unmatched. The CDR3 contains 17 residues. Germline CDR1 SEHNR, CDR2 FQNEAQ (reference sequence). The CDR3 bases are TGTGCCAGCAGCTTATTGTCTAGCGGGGCCTCCTACAATGAGCAGTTCTTC. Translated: CASSLLSSGASYNEQFF.

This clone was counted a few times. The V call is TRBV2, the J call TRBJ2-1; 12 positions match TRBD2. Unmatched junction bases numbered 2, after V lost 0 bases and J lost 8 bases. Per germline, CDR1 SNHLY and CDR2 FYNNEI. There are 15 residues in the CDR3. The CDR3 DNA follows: TGTGCCAGCAGTGAAGCGCTAGCGGGAGGGCATGAGCAGTTCTTC. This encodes CASSEALAGGHEQFF.

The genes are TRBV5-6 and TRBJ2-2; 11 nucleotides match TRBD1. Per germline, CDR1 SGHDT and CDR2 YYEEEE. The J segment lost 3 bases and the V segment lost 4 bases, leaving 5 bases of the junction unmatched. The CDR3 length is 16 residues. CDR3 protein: CASSPRDRGYTGELFF. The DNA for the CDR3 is TGTGCCAGCAGCCCTCGGGACAGGGGGTACACCGGGGAGCTGTTTTTT.

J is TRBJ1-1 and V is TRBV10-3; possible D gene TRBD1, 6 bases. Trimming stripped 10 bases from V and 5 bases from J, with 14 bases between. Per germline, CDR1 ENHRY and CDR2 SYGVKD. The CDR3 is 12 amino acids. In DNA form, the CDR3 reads TGTGCCACCGGCCGGGGGGCTACTGAAGCTTTCTTT. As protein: CATGRGATEAFF.

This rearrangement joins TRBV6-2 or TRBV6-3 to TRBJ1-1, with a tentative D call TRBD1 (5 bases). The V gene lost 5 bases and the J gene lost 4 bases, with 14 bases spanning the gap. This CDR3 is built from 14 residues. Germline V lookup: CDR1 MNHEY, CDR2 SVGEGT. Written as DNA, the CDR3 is TGTGCCAGCAGTCGCGGGACCGGCGGCACTGAAGCTTTCTTT. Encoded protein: CASSRGTGGTEAFF.

The CDR3 nucleotides are TGCGCCAGCAGGGGACAAAGCTCCTACGAGCAGTACTTC. Protein product: CASRGQSSYEQYF. The chain links TRBV5-1 to TRBJ2-7; possibly TRBD1 for D (6 bases). Germline lookup yields CDR1 SGHRS and CDR2 YFSETQ. This CDR3 is 13 amino acids long. Trimming left V 5 bases short and J 0 bases short, with 9 bases between.

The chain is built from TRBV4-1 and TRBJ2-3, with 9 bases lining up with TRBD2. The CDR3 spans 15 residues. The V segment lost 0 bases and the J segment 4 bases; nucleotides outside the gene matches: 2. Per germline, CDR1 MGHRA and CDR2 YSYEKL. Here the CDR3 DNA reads TGCGCCAGCAGCCAAGAGATAGCGGGAGCAGATACGCAGTATTTT. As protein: CASSQEIAGADTQYF.

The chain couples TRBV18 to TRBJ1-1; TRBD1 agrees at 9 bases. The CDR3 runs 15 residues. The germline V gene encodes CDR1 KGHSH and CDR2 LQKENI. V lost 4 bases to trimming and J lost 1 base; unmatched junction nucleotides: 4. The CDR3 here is CASSLKGQGNTEAFF. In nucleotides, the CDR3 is TGTGCCAGCTCACTTAAGGGACAGGGGAACACTGAAGCTTTCTTT.

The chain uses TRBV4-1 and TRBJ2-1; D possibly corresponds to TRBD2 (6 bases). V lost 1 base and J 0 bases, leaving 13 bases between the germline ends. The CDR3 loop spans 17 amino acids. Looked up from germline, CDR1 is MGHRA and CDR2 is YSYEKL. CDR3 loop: CASSQGGGEDSYNEQFF. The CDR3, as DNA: TGCGCCAGCAGCCAAGGAGGCGGGGAGGACTCCTACAATGAGCAGTTCTTC.